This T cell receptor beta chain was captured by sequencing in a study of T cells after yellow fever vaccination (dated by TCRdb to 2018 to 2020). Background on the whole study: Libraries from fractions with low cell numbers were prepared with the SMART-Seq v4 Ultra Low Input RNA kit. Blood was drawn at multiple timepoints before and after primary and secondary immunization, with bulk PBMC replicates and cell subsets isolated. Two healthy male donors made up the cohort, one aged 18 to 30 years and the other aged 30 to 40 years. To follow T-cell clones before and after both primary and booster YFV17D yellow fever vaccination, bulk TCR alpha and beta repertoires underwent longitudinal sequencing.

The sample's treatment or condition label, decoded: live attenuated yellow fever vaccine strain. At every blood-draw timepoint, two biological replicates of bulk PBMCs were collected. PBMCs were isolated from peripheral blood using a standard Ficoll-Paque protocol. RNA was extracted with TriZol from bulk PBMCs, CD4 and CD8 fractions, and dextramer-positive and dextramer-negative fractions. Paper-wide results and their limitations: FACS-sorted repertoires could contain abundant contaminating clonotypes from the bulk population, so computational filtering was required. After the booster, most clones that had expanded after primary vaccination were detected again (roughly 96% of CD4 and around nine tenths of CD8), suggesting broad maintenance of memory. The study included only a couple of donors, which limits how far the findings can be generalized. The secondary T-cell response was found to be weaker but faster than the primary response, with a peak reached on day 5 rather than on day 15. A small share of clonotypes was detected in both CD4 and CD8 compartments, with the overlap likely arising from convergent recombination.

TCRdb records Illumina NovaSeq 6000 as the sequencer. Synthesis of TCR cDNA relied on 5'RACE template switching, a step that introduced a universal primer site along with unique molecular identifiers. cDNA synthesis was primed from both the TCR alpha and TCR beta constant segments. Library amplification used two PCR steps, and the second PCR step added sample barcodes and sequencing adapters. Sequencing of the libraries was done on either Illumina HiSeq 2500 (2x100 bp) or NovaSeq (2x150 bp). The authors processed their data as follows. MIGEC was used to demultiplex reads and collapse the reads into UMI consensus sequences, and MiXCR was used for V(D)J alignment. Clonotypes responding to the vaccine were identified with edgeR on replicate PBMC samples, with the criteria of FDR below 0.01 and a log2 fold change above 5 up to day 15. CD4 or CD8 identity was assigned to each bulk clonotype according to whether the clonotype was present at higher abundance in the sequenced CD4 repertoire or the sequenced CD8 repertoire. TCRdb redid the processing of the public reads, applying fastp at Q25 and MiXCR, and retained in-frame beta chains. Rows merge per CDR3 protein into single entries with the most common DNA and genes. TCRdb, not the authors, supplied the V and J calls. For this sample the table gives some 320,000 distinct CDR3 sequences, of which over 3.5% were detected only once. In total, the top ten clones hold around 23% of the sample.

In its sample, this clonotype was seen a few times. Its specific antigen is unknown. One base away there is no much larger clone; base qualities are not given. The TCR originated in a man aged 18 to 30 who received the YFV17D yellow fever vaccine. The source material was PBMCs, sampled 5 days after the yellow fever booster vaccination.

The bases read TGTGCCAGCAGTGGATTGATAGCCAAAAACATTCAGTACTTC. Its amino acids are CASSGLIAKNIQYF. The receptor chain draws on TRBV21-1 and TRBJ2-4. TRBV21-1 is flagged as a pseudogene. Including cysteine and phenylalanine, the CDR3 has 14 amino acids. Only the CDR3 DNA stays, 42 bases, in frame from base 1.